The clone carrying this TCR beta chain came up a few times. What it recognizes is unknown. Trimming pared 8 bases from V and 0 bases from J, leaving 14 bases between. Germline V gives CDR1 ENHRY, CDR2 SYGVKD. The CDR3 has 14 residues. A single record per CDR3 protein comes from TCRdb applying MiXCR to the reads. This sample has hundreds of thousands of distinct CDR3 sequences, with 30% to 40% found just once. This specimen belongs to a study of T cell repertoires in cytomegalovirus infection. Whole-study context: Both a matching HLA type and CMV infection were indicated by public TCR beta signatures.

Regarding the study as a whole: Cumulated frequencies of public TCR beta families served to identify carriers of CMV plus the relevant HLA. CMV-specific TCR beta clonotypes restricted by HLA-C were the ones dominating the ex vivo response.

The source material was PBMCs. The source of this sequence is a human donor in good health (CMV status not recorded). Some clones in this sample may be carry-over from other donors' samples. The gene calls are TRBV10-3 and TRBJ2-7; D might be TRBD1 or TRBD2, each matching 5 bases. CDR3 bases: TGTGCCATCTCTATCGGGACGGACTCCTACGAGCAGTACTTC. Its protein product is CAISIGTDSYEQYF.